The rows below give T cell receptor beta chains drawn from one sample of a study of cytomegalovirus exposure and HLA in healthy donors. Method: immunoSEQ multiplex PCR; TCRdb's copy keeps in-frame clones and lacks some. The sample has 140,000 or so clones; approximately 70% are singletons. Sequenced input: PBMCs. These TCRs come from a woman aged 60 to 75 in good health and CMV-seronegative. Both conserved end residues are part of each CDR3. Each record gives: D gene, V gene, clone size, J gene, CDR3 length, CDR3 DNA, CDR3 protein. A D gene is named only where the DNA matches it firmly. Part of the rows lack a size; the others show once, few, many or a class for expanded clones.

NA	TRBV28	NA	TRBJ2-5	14	TGTGCCAGCGGACCCCCCGCAGGGAAATTCGCCCAGTACTTC	CASGPPAGKFAQYF
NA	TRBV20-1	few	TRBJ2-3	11	TGCAGTGCCACTACTAGTAATACGCAGTATTTT	CSATTSNTQYF
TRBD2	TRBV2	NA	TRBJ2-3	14	TGTGCCAGCGCTCTTACTAGCGGGATGGGTACGCAGTATTTT	CASALTSGMGTQYF
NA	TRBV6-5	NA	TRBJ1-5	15	TGTGCCAGCAGTGACTACCAGGATAGCAATCAGCCCCAGCATTTT	CASSDYQDSNQPQHF
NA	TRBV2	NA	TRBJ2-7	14	TGTGCCCCCGGAGGAACTAGCCGCACCTACGAGCAGTACTTC	CAPGGTSRTYEQYF
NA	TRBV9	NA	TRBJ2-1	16	TGTGCCAGCAGCGTAGGGTGGGACTTCTCCTACAATGAGCAGTTCTTC	CASSVGWDFSYNEQFF
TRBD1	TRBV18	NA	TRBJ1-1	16	TGTGCCAGCTCAACCGCCCCAACAGGGGCGAGCACTGAAGCTTTCTTT	CASSTAPTGASTEAFF
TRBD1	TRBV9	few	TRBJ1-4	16	TGTGCCAGCAGCCCTCAGGGGGGAACAACTAATGAAAAACTGTTTTTT	CASSPQGGTTNEKLFF
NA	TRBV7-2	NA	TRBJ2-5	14	TGTGCCAGCCACTCGGGCCGCAGGGTGGAGACCCAGTACTTC	CASHSGRRVETQYF
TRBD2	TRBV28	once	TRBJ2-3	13	TGTGCCAGCAGGGCGGGAGAAACAGATACGCAGTATTTT	CASRAGETDTQYF
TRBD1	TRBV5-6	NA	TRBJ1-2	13	TGTGCCAGCAGCACCGACAGGGTTCATGGCTACACCTTC	CASSTDRVHGYTF
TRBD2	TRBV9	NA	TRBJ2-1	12	TGTGCCAGGACTAGCGGGGGTGGTGAGCAGTTCTTC	CARTSGGGEQFF
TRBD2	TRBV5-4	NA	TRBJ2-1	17	TGTGCCAGCAGCTTGCCTCTAGCGGGGCTCCTTGGGGATGAGCAGTTCTTC	CASSLPLAGLLGDEQFF
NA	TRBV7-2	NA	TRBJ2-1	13	TGTGCCAGCAGCTCCACAGGGTACAATGAGCAGTTCTTC	CASSSTGYNEQFF
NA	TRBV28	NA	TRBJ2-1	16	TGTGCCAGCAGTTTCCCCCTGGGATTCCAGGGGAATGAGCAGTTCTTC	CASSFPLGFQGNEQFF
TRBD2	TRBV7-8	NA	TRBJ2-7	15	TGTGCCAGCAGCCCGACCGGGACTAACTCCTACGAGCAGTACTTC	CASSPTGTNSYEQYF
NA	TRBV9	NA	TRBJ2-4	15	TGTGCCAGCAGCGTAGCGGGTACGGGGGAGAACATTCAGTACTTC	CASSVAGTGENIQYF
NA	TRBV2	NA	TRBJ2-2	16	TGTGCCAGCAGTGAATTGGGAGCTGGGAACACCGGGGAGCTGTTTTTT	CASSELGAGNTGELFF
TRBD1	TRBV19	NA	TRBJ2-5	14	TGTGCCAGTAGGAGAAGGGGGCAAGGAGAGACCCAGTACTTC	CASRRRGQGETQYF
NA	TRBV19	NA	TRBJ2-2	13	TGTGCCAGTAGCGGGAGTAGCACCGGGGAGCTGTTTTTT	CASSGSSTGELFF
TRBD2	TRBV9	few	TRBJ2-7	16	TGTGCCAGCAGCGAGGGACTAGCGGGGCACTCCTACGAGCAGTACTTC	CASSEGLAGHSYEQYF
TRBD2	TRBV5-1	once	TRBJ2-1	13	TGCGCCAGCAGCGCGGGACTAAACAATGAGCAGTTCTTC	CASSAGLNNEQFF
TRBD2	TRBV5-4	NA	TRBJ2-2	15	TGTGCCAGCAGCTTCGGCGGGGGGGCCGGGGGGGAGCTGTTTTTT	CASSFGGGAGGELFF
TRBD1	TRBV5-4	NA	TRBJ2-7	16	TGTGCCAGCAGCCCCCCGGACAGGGGGCAAACCTACGAGCAGTACTTC	CASSPPDRGQTYEQYF
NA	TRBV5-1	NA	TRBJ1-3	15	TGCGCCAGCAGCTTGGACCCCGGTTCTGGAAACACCATATATTTT	CASSLDPGSGNTIYF
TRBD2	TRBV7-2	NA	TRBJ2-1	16	TGTGCCAGCAGCTTGTTGGGTCTAGCGGAAAACAATGAGCAGTTCTTC	CASSLLGLAENNEQFF
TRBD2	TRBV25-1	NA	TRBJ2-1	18	TGTGCCAGCAGTGTCGGACTAGCGGGAAATAGAGGACCCAATGAGCAGTTCTTC	CASSVGLAGNRGPNEQFF
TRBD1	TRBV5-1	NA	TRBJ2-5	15	TGCGCCAGCAGCCCGCCGGGACAGGGTTGGGAGACCCAGTACTTC	CASSPPGQGWETQYF
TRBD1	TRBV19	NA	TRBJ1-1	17	TGTGCCAGTAGTACCCCGGACAGGGAAATTTTTAACACTGAAGCTTTCTTT	CASSTPDREIFNTEAFF
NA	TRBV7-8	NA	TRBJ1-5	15	TGTGCCAGCAGCTTAGACAGCTCTAGCAATCAGCCCCAGCATTTT	CASSLDSSSNQPQHF
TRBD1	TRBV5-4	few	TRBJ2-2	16	TGTGCCAGCAGCCCCTACAGGGGGCCGGCCACCGGGGAGCTGTTTTTT	CASSPYRGPATGELFF
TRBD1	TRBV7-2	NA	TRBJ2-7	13	TGTGCCACCCGGACAGGGGGCTCGTACGAGCAGTACTTC	CATRTGGSYEQYF
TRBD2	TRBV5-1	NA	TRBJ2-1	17	TGCGCCAGCAGCTTGGTGCTAGCGGGAGGGCGGTACAATGAGCAGTTCTTC	CASSLVLAGGRYNEQFF
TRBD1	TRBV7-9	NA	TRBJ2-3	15	TGTGCCAGCAGCCGGGGACAGTATAGCACAGATACGCAGTATTTT	CASSRGQYSTDTQYF
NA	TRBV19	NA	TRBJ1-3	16	TGTGCCAGTACCCCCCTGGGGGGGGTCTCTGGAAACACCATATATTTT	CASTPLGGVSGNTIYF
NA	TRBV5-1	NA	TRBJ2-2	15	TGCGCCAGCAGCTTGGTAGCGGCCGCGGAGGGGGAGCTGTTTTTT	CASSLVAAAEGELFF
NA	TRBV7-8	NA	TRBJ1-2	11	TGTGCCAGCAGCTTCGGGTATGGCTACACCTTC	CASSFGYGYTF
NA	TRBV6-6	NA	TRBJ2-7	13	TGTGCCAGCAGTTTTCTCTACGGCTACGAGCAGTACTTC	CASSFLYGYEQYF
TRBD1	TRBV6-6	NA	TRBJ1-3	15	TGTGCCAGCAGTTACTCGGAAGGGGGCGGAAACACCATATATTTT	CASSYSEGGGNTIYF
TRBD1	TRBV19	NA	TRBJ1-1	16	TGTGCCAGTAGTATCCGAAGGACAGGGAGAAACACTGAAGCTTTCTTT	CASSIRRTGRNTEAFF
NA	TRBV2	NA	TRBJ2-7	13	TGTGCCAGCAGACTTTCGGGGTCCTACGAGCAGTACTTC	CASRLSGSYEQYF
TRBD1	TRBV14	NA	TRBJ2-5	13	TGTGCCAGCAGCCGGGACAGGGATGAGACCCAGTACTTC	CASSRDRDETQYF
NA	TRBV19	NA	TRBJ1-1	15	TGTGCCAGTAGCCTGCTGGGCAGGCAGAACACTGAAGCTTTCTTT	CASSLLGRQNTEAFF
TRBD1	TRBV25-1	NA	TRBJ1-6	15	TGTGCCAGCAGTGCACCGGGACAGGGCCATTCACCCCTCCACTTT	CASSAPGQGHSPLHF
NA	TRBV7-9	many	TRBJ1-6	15	TGTGCCAGCAGCGGCGGGAGCTCCTATAATTCACCCCTCCACTTT	CASSGGSSYNSPLHF
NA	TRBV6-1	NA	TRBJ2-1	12	TGTGCCAGCATGGAGCAATACAATGAGCAGTTCTTC	CASMEQYNEQFF
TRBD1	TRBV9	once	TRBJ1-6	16	TGTGCCAGCAATCCTACAGGGGAGGCTCGTAATTCGCCCCTCCACTTT	CASNPTGEARNSPLHF
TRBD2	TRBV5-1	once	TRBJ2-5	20	TGCGCCAGCAGCCCTCGCCCGGGGGCGGGGGGGGCCCAATCAGGAGAGACCCAGTACTTC	CASSPRPGAGGAQSGETQYF
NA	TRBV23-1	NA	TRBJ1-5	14	TGCGTCAGCGCTCGGTTCGGGGTGCAGCAGCCCCAGCATTTT	CVSARFGVQQPQHF
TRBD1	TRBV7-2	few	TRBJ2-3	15	TGTGCCAGCAGCCAGGACAGGGTGGGCACAGATACGCAGTATTTT	CASSQDRVGTDTQYF
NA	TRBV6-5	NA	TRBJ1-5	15	TGTGCCAGCAGCCACGGACAGAATAGCAATCAGCCCCAGCATTTT	CASSHGQNSNQPQHF
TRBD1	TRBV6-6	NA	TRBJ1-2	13	TGTGCCAGCAGTTTTCGACAGGGTGGTGGCTACACCTTC	CASSFRQGGGYTF